Sequencing of this TCR beta chain was carried out in a study of tumor and adjacent non-tumor tissue in lung cancer (dated by TCRdb to the late 2010s). Context from the whole study: Of the cohort, eleven to twelve patients had adenocarcinoma, 2 had squamous cell carcinoma and 1 had small cell lung cancer. Among the 15 or so patients, ages ranged from roughly 30 to 85 years, about 10 were men and 5 were women, and disease was TNM stage I to III. In total, sequencing yielded approximately 130,000,000 productive TCRbeta reads, which works out to an average of approximately 4 million reads per sample. Using bulk TCRbeta repertoires from over 14 lung cancer patients, the study set lung tumor tissue side by side with matched distant non-tumor lung tissue. About 30 paired specimens, one tumor and one normal lung sample per patient, were profiled by TCRbeta CDR3 sequencing.

Here is what the overall study found, with its caveats: The cohort had only about 16 patients, and the authors noted that larger samples and more detailed clinical data are needed. In normal lung, the top 100 clones accounted for a significantly larger cumulative share of the repertoire than in tumor tissue. Significantly higher TCR diversity was found in younger patients, and higher tumor TCR diversity was associated with shorter overall and disease-free survival. TCR diversity (inverse Simpson) was significantly higher in tumor than in normal lung tissue (431.37 vs 166.20, P = 0.0075, Mann-Whitney U test). Because peripheral blood was not sequenced, blood TCRbeta repertoires in the lung cancer patients of the study were not examined. The methods do not name the sequencing platform or mention unique molecular identifiers.

RNA was isolated from bulk, unsorted tissue, and RNA quality was assessed with a NanoDrop ND-1000 and an Agilent 2100. For the normal lung samples, distant non-tumor tissue was collected more than 3 cm away from the tumor edge. All donors had newly diagnosed lung cancer, had not received prior chemotherapy, and were admitted for thoracic surgery in China between August and November 2014. Patients who had received previous radiotherapy or chemotherapy, or who had another concurrent cancer, were excluded from the study. Surgical tissue pieces of roughly 1-2 cm3 were preserved in RNAlater solution and stored at -80 °C until use. Cut back by 6 bases and 0 bases, the V and J ends lie 12 bases apart. The germline V gene (reference sequence) provides CDR1 DFQATT and CDR2 SNEGSKA. The CDR3 runs 14 amino acids, cysteine and phenylalanine included. Only the CDR3 DNA stays, 42 bases, in frame from base 1. This clonotype has at least ten counts. The antigen this receptor binds is unknown. Nothing much larger sits one base from this clone, and base qualities are not available.

The library was prepared using multiplex PCR. Sequencing instrument: Illumina HiSeq 2500. TCRbeta libraries were constructed through three rounds of nested PCR with primers (Table S4) according to protocols modified from ARM-PCR. Before sequencing, PCR products of 200-500 bp were excised from the gel and purified with the QIAquick gel extraction kit. Per the authors' processing: Reads were cleaned using Trimmomatic, were merged into complete CDR3 sequences using FLASH, and were assigned to V(D)J germline segments using MiTCR. VDJtools was used to compute clonal diversity as the inverse Simpson's index. In-frame sequences lacking a premature stop codon were counted as productive reads. Using fastp at Q25 and MiXCR, TCRdb reprocessed the public reads and kept productive beta chains. Each record represents a unique CDR3 protein, reported with the most common genes and DNA among its rows. These V and J calls rely on TCRdb rather than the paper's analysis. Counted in this sample were about 67,000 distinct CDR3 sequences; around 76% of them appeared once. Around 45% of the sample goes to the ten largest clones.

Recombination joined TRBV20-1 with TRBJ2-4, with TRBD1 perhaps the D gene, on 5 matching bases. Sequencing used distant non-tumor lung tissue. The source of this sequence is a man between 60 and 75 years old with non-small cell lung cancer. This receptor has the CDR3 CSARREVAKNIQYF. The nucleotide sequence reads TGCAGTGCACGCAGGGAAGTAGCCAAAAACATTCAGTACTTC.